These T cell receptor beta chains were read from a single sample in a study of blood T cell repertoires in COVID-19. The table came from immunoSEQ multiplex PCR; TCRdb's copy has only in-frame clones and leaves some out. The sample carries about 150,000 clones, roughly 87% recorded once. Sequencing was carried out using peripheral blood. The receptors here all came from a woman aged 55 to 70 with active or convalescent COVID-19. CDR3s include the opening cysteine and the closing phenylalanine or tryptophan. D genes are given only for firm matches. Not every row has a clone size; where given, it reads once, few, many or a size class.

-,-,TRBV7-2,TRBJ2-2,TGTGCCAGCAGCTTCACTAGCTTAGGCGGGGAGCTGTTTTTT,CASSFTSLGGELFF
-,-,TRBV18,TRBJ1-2,TGTGCCAGCTCAACATCGACAGGCGACTATGGCTACACCTTC,CASSTSTGDYGYTF
TRBD2,-,TRBV3-1/TRBV3-2,TRBJ2-1,TGTGCCAGCAGCCAAGGGACTAGCGGGGGGGCGAGGCAGTTCTTC,CASSQGTSGGARQFF
-,-,TRBV6-5,TRBJ1-2,TGTGCCAGCAGAGGGACAAGCCAGAACTATGGCTACACCTTC,CASRGTSQNYGYTF
-,once,TRBV9,TRBJ2-2,TGTGCCAGCAGCGCCAAAGCCATGAACACCGGGGAGCTGTTTTTT,CASSAKAMNTGELFF
-,-,TRBV18,TRBJ2-5,TGTGCCAGCTCACCACCCGGGAAACAGAGCCAAGAGACCCAGTACTTC,CASSPPGKQSQETQYF
-,few,TRBV19,TRBJ2-5,TGTGCCAGTAGTATGGAGAAAGTAGGGACCCAGTACTTC,CASSMEKVGTQYF
TRBD2,-,TRBV2,TRBJ2-5,TGTGCCAGCAGTGTCGGAGCGGGGGGGAGGGAGACCCAGTACTTC,CASSVGAGGRETQYF
-,-,TRBV12-5,TRBJ2-2,TGTGCTAGTGGTTTGGAAATGTGGGGGTTTCGGAGGGGGCTCACCGGGGAGCTGTTTTTT,CASGLEMWGFRRGLTGELFF
-,-,TRBV15,TRBJ2-2,TGTGCCACCAGCAGAGCAGTAGGGGCGAACACCGGGGAGCTGTTTTTT,CATSRAVGANTGELFF
TRBD1,-,TRBV7-2,TRBJ1-5,TGTGCCAGCAGCGTCACAGGGGAAAGCAATCAGCCCCAGCATTTT,CASSVTGESNQPQHF
TRBD1,-,TRBV12-3/TRBV12-4,TRBJ1-1,TGTGCCAGCAACTATTTGGGGACAGGGCGAGCTTTCTTT,CASNYLGTGRAFF
TRBD1,once,TRBV7-2,TRBJ2-2,TGTGCCAGCAGCCGCATGCGGCGGACAGGGGGATTGGTCGCCGGGGAGCTGTTTTTT,CASSRMRRTGGLVAGELFF